This T cell receptor (beta chain) was identified during a study of blood T cell repertoires in COVID-19. Turning to the study itself: Specimens from acute and convalescent COVID-19 originated in the United States, Italy and Spain. From T cells, B-cell-depleted T cells, or PBMCs came the material, which was cDNA or gDNA.

Enrolment of Seattle patients took place during active infection, and they were followed longitudinally. In the original workflow: Using reference gene primer amplification, nucleated cell counts were estimated. Sequencing was performed with immunoSEQ multiplex PCR; in TCRdb, only in-frame clones are kept and a portion is missing. That table is the source of V, J and clone size, and D and trimming were worked out from the DNA. There are approximately 170,000 clones in the sample; just over 90% occur only once, and less than 2% lies in the top ten. Germline assignment: CDR1 LGHNA and CDR2 YSLEER. The CDR3 covers 17 residues. V lost 0 bases to trimming and J lost 2 bases; unmatched junction nucleotides: 8.

Specimen: peripheral blood. The origin of this receptor is a woman between 55 and 75 years old with COVID-19, enrolled during active disease. The rearrangement links TRBV4-3 to TRBJ2-3, with 7 bases lining up with TRBD2. This CDR3 is CASSQEWRGGATDTQYF. For the CDR3, the DNA is TGCGCCAGCAGCCAAGAATGGCGCGGGGGAGCCACAGATACGCAGTATTTT.